This note documents a single T cell receptor beta chain sequence. This entry is derived from a study of blood T cell repertoires in COVID-19. About the study: The United States, Italy and Spain were the sources of the acute and convalescent COVID-19 samples. PBMCs, B-cell-depleted T cells, or T cells provided the cDNA or gDNA that made up the material.

Authors' data handling: Amplified reference gene primers provided the basis for estimating nucleated cell counts. The assay was immunoSEQ multiplex PCR, and TCRdb's table has in-frame clones only and misses some. The D gene and trimming were derived from the DNA, and the V and J assignments and clone size from that table. The repertoire has about 54,000 clones, 70% to 90% of them found once; the top ten carry 12%. This CDR3 is 15 amino acids long. V lost 2 bases and J 2 bases, leaving 14 bases between the germline ends. Germline CDR1 is SGHRS and CDR2 is YFSETQ. The chain combines TRBV5-1 with TRBJ2-7, with a possible D match to TRBD2 (6 bases). The sequencing input was peripheral blood. This receptor was obtained from a human donor in a cohort sampled during active COVID-19. The CDR3 sequence: CASSLVSGDPYEQYF. The CDR3 DNA is TGCGCCAGCAGCTTAGTTTCGGGGGACCCCTACGAGCAGTACTTC.